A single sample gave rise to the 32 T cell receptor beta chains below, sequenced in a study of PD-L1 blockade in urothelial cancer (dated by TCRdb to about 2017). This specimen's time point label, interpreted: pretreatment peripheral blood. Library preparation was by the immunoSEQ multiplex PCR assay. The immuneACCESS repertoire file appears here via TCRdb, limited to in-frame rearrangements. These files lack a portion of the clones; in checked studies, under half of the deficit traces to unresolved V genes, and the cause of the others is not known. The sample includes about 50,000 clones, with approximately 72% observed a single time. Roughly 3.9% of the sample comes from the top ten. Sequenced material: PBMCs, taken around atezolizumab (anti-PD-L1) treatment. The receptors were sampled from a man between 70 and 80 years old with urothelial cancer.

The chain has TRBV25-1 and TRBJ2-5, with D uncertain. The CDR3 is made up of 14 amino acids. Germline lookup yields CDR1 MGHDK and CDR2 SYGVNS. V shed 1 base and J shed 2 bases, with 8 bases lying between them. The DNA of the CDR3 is TGTGCCAGCAGTGAATTAATGCGACAAGAGACCCAGTACTTC. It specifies CASSELMRQETQYF.

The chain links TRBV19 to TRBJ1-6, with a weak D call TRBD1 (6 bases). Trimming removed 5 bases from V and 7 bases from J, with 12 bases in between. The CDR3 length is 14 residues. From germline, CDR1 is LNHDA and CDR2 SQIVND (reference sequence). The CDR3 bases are TGTGCCAGTAGTGCAGGACAGACGAATTCACCCCTCCACTTT. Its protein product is CASSAGQTNSPLHF.

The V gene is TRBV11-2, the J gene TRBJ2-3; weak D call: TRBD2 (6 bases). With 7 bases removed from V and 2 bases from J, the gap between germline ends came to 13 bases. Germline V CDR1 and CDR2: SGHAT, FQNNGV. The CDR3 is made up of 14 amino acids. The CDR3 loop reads CASTPEGNTDTQYF. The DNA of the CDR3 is TGTGCCAGCACGCCGGAGGGGAACACAGATACGCAGTATTTT.

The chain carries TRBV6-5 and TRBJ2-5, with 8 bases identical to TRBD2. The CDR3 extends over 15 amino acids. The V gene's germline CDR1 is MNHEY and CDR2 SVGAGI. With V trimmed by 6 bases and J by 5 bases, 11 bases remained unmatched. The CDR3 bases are TGTGCCAGCAGAGCGCAACGGGGGGGCGGGGAGACCCAGTACTTC. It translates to CASRAQRGGGETQYF.

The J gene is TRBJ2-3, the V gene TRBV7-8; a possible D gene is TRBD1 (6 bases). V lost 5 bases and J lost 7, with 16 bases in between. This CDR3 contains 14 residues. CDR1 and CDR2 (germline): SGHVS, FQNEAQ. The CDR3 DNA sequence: TGTGCCAGCAGCGCATACAGGGTTGGTCATACGCAGTATTTT. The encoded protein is CASSAYRVGHTQYF. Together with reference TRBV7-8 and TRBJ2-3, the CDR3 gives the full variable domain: GAGVSQSPRYKVAKRGQDVALRCDPISGHVSLFWYQQALGQGPEFLTYFQNEAQLDKSGLPSDRFFAERPEGSVSTLKIQRTQQEDSAVYLCASSAYRVGHTQYFGPGTRLTVL.

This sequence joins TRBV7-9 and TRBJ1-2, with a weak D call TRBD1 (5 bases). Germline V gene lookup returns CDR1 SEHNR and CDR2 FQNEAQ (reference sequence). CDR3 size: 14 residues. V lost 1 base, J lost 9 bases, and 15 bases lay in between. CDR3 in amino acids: CASSLGDSSRSYTF. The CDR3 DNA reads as TGTGCCAGCAGCTTAGGCGACAGTAGTAGGAGCTACACCTTC.

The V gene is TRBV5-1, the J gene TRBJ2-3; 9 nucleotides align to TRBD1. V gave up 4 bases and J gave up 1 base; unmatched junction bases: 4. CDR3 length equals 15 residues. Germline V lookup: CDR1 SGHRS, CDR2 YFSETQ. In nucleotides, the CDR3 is TGCGCCAGCAGCGTATGGACAGGGGGCACAGATACGCAGTATTTT. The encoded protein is CASSVWTGGTDTQYF.

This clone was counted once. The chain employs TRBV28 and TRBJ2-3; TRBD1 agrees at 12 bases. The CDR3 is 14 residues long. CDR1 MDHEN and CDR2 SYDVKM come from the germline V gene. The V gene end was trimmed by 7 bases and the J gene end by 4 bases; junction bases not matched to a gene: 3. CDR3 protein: CASKGTGGADTQYF. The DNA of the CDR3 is TGTGCCAGCAAGGGGACAGGGGGCGCAGATACGCAGTATTTT.

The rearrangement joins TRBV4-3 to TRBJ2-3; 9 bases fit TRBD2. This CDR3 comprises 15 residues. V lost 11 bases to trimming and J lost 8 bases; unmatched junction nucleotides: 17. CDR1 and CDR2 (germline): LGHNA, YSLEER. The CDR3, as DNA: TGCGCCCCTTTACCGAGGTCGGCTAGCGGGGCTACGCAGTATTTT. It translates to CAPLPRSASGATQYF.

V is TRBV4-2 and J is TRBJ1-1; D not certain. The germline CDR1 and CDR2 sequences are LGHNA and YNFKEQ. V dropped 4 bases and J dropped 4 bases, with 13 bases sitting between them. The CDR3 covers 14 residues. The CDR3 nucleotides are TGTGCCAGCAGCCCGACTGACCCCAGCACTGAAGCTTTCTTT. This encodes CASSPTDPSTEAFF.

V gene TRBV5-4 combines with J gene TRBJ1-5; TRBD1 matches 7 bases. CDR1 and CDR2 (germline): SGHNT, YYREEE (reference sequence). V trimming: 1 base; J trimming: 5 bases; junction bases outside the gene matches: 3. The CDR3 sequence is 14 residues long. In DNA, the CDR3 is TGTGCCAGCAGCTTGTTTGGGACAGATCAGCCCCAGCATTTT. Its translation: CASSLFGTDQPQHF.

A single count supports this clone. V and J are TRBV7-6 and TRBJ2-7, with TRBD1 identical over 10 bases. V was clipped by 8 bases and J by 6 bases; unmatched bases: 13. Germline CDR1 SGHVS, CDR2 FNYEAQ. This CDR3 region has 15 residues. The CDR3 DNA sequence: TGTGCCAGCGCCGAGAATTCCGGGACAGGGGTCGAGCAGTACTTC. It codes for CASAENSGTGVEQYF.

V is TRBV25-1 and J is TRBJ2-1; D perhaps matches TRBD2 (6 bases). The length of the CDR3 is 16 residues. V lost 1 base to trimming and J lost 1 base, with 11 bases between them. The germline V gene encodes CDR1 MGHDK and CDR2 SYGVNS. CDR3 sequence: CASSELSGWSYNEQFF. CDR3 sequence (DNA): TGTGCCAGCAGTGAATTGAGCGGGTGGTCCTACAATGAGCAGTTCTTC.

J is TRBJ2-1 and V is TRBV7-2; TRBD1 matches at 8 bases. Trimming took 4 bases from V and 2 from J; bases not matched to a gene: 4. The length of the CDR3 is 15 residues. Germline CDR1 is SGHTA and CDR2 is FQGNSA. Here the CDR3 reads CASSSRQGTYNEQFF. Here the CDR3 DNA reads TGTGCCAGCAGCTCCCGACAGGGGACCTACAATGAGCAGTTCTTC.

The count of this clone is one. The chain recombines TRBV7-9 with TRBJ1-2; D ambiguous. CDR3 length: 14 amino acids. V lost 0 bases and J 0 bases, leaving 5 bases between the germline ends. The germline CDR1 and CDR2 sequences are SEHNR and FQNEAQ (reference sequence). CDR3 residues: CASSLAPANYGYTF. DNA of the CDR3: TGTGCCAGCAGCTTAGCCCCAGCTAACTATGGCTACACCTTC.

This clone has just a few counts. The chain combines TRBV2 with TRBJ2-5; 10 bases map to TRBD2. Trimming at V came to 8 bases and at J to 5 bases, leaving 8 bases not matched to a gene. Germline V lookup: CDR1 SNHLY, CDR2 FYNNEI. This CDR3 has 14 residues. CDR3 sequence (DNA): TGTGCCAGCGAGCGGGAGGGAGGTGTGGAGACCCAGTACTTC. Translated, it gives CASEREGGVETQYF.

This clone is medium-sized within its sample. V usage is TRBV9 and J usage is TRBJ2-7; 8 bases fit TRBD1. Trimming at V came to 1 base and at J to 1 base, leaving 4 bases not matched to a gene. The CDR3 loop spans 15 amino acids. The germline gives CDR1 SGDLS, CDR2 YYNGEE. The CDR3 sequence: CASSVTDRESYEQYF. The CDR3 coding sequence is TGTGCCAGCAGCGTAACGGACAGGGAGTCCTACGAGCAGTACTTC.

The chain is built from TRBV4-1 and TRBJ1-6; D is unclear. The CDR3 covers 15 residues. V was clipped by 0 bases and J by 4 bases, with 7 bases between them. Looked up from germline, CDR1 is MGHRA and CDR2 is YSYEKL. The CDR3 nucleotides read TGCGCCAGCAGCCAAGAGTTCAGGTATAATTCACCCCTCCACTTT. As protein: CASSQEFRYNSPLHF.

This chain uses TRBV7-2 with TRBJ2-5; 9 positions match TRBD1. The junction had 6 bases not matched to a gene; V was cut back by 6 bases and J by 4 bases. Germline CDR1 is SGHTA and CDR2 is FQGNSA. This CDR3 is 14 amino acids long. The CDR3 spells CASREDRGRETQYF. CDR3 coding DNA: TGTGCCAGCAGGGAGGACAGGGGCAGAGAGACCCAGTACTTC.

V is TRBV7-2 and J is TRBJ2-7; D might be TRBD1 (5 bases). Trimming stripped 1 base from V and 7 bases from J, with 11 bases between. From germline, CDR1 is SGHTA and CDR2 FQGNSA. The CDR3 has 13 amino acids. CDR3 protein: CASSLGPGLEQYF. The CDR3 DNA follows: TGTGCCAGCAGCTTAGGGCCAGGGTTGGAGCAGTACTTC.

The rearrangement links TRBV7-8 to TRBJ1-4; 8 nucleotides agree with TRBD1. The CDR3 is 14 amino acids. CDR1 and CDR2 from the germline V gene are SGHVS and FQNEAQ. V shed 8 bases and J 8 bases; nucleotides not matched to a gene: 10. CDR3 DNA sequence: TGTGCCAGCGGCCGCGCAGGGGGCAGCGAAAAACTGTTTTTT. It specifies CASGRAGGSEKLFF.

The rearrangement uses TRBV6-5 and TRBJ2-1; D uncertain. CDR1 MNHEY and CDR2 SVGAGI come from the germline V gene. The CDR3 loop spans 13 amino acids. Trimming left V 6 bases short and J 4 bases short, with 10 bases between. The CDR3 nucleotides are TGTGCCAGCAGGCGTGACATTTACAATGAGCAGTTCTTC. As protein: CASRRDIYNEQFF.

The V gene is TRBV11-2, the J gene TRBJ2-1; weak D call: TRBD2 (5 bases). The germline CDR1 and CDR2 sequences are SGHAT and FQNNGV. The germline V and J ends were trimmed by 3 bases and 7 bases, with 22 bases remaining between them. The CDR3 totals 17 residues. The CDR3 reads CASSFNHGEGRLNEQFF. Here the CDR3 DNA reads TGTGCCAGCAGCTTTAACCACGGGGAAGGTAGGCTGAATGAGCAGTTCTTC.

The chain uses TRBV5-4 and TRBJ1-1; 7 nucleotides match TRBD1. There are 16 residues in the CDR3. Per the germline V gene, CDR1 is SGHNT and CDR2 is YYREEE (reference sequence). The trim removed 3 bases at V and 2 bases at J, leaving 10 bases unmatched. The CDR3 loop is CASSSPRQGGNTEAFF. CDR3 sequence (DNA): TGTGCCAGCAGCTCACCAAGACAGGGAGGTAACACTGAAGCTTTCTTT.

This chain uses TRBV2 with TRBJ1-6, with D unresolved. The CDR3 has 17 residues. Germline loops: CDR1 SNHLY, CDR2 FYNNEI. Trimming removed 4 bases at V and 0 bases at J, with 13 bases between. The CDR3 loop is CASSVEAGSSYNSPLHF. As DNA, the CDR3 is TGTGCCAGCAGTGTCGAGGCGGGAAGCTCCTATAATTCACCCCTCCACTTT.

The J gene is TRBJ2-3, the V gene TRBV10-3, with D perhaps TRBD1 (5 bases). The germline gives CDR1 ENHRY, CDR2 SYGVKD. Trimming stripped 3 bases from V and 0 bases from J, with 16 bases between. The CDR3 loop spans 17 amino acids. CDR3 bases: TGTGCCATCAGTGATCGGCAGGGCGGAATCAGCACAGATACGCAGTATTTT. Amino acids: CAISDRQGGISTDTQYF.

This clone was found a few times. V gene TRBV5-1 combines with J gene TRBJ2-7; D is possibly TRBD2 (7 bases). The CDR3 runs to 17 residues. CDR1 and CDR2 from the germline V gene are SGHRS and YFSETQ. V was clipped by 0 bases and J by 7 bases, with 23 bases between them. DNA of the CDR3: TGCGCCAGCAGCTTGGATGGGGGGGCCGTCAGAAATGGGGAGCAGTACTTC. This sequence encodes CASSLDGGAVRNGEQYF.

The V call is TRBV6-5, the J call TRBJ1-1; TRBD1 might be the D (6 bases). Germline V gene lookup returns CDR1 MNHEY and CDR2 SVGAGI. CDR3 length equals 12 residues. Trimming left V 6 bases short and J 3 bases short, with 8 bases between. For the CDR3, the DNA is TGTGCCAGCAGGGCAGGGGACACTGAAGCTTTCTTT. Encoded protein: CASRAGDTEAFF.

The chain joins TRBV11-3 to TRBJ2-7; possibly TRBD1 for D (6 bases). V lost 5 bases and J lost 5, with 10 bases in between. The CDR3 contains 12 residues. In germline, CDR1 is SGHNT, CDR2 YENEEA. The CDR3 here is CASSKWTDEQYF. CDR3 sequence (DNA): TGTGCCAGCAGCAAATGGACAGACGAGCAGTACTTC.

This CDR3 reads CASSMGQVYEQYF. In nucleotides, the CDR3 is TGTGCCAGCTCAATGGGACAGGTCTACGAGCAGTACTTC. V gene TRBV18 combines with J gene TRBJ2-7; the match to TRBD1 covers 8 bases. This CDR3 spans 13 amino acids. V lost 5 bases, J lost 3 bases, and 3 bases stayed unmatched. Germline CDR1 and CDR2: KGHSH and LQKENI.

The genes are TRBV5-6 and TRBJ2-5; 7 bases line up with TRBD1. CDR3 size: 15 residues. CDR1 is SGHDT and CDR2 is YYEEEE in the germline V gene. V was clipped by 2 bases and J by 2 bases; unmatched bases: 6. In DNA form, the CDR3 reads TGTGCCAGCAGCTTAGTAAGGGGGCGTCAAGAGACCCAGTACTTC. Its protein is CASSLVRGRQETQYF.

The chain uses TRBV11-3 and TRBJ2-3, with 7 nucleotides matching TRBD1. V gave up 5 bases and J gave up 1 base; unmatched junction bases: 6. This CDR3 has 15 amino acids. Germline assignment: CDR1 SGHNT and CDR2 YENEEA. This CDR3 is CASSLQGIRTDTQYF. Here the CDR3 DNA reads TGTGCCAGCAGCCTACAGGGGATTCGCACAGATACGCAGTATTTT.